Presented here are 23 T cell receptor beta chains from one specimen sequenced in a study of CD8 T cells in ankylosing spondylitis. Study results and caveats: Characteristic, it appeared, of ankylosing spondylitis blood was a TCR beta motif of eight or nine highly homologous variants.

Their antigens are not known. TCRdb ran MiXCR on the 5' RACE reads and lists one entry per CDR3 protein. Among around 440,000 distinct CDR3 sequences listed, roughly 15% were seen once. The sequenced sample was blood, either unsorted or a sorted T cell fraction (not recorded which). These receptor sequences come from a male donor with ankylosing spondylitis.

This chain uses TRBV21-1 with TRBJ2-3; TRBD1 is the table's D call and was not checked against the DNA. TRBV21-1 is assigned pseudogene status. This CDR3 spans 18 amino acids. The CDR3 loop is CASSKGGPGHHDTDTQYF. The CDR3 DNA sequence: TGTGCCAGCAGCAAGGGAGGCCCGGGACATCACGACACAGATACGCAGTATTTT.

This clonotype has a handful of counts. The V and J genes are TRBV3-1 and TRBJ2-2; D assignment may be TRBD1 or TRBD2 (5 bases each). The germline V gene has CDR1 LGHDT and CDR2 YNNKEL (reference sequence). The CDR3 runs to 15 residues. The V end lost 4 bases, the J end lost 2 bases, and 11 bases lay between the germline ends. For the CDR3, the DNA is TGTGCCAGCAGCCGAGGGGCGGCTAACACCGGGGAGCTGTTTTTT. It codes for CASSRGAANTGELFF. Full variable domain (rest looked up from reference TRBV3-1 and TRBJ2-2): DTAVSQTPKYLVTQMGNDKSIKCEQNLGHDTMYWYKQDSKKFLKIMFSYNNKELIINETVPNRFSPKSPDKAHLNLHINSLELGDSAVYFCASSRGAANTGELFFGEGSRLTVL.

Ten or more counts support this clonotype. V is TRBV7-9 and J is TRBJ1-1, with a tentative D call TRBD1 (6 bases). The CDR3 loop spans 14 amino acids. Trimming stripped 1 base from V and 6 bases from J, with 12 bases between. Germline CDR1 and CDR2: SEHNR and FQNEAQ (reference sequence). CDR3 protein: CASSLGKGGAEAFF. In DNA, the CDR3 is TGTGCCAGCAGCTTAGGAAAAGGGGGGGCTGAAGCTTTCTTT.

This clonotype was counted at least ten times. The chain carries TRBV5-1 and TRBJ2-3, with D perhaps assigned TRBD1 or TRBD2 (5 bases each). Germline-derived CDR1 and CDR2 are SGHRS and YFSETQ. Trimming took 9 bases from V and 2 from J, leaving 19 bases between them. The CDR3 is 15 amino acids. CDR3 in DNA: TGCGCCACTCGCCGGGGCCCAAGCCCCACAGATACGCAGTATTTT. It translates to CATRRGPSPTDTQYF. The variable domain in full, completed from reference TRBV5-1 and TRBJ2-3, reads KAGVTQTPRYLIKTRGQQVTLSCSPISGHRSVSWYQQTPGQGLQFLFEYFSETQRNKGNFPGRFSGRQFSNSRSEMNVSTLELGDSALYLCATRRGPSPTDTQYFGPGTRLTVL.

This sequence joins TRBV5-5 and TRBJ2-5; tentative D call: TRBD1 (6 bases). V gave up 4 bases and J gave up 2 bases, with 18 bases separating them. The V gene's germline CDR1 is SGHKS and CDR2 YYEKEE (reference sequence). CDR3 length: 16 residues. CDR3: CASSAGALGGQETQYF. The CDR3 bases are TGTGCCAGCAGCGCTGGAGCCCTAGGGGGACAAGAGACCCAGTACTTC.

Only a few counts were recorded for this clonotype. This chain connects TRBV28 to TRBJ1-5, with a weak D call TRBD1 (5 bases). CDR1 MDHEN and CDR2 SYDVKM come from the germline V gene. The CDR3 sequence is 18 residues long. The V end lost 5 bases, the J end lost 1 base, and 21 bases lay between the germline ends. The CDR3: CASSPAGGPVGSNQPQHF. DNA of the CDR3: TGTGCCAGCAGTCCGGCGGGGGGACCTGTTGGGAGCAATCAGCCCCAGCATTTT. The full variable domain, with the rest looked up from reference TRBV28 and TRBJ1-5, is DVKVTQSSRYLVKRTGEKVFLECVQDMDHENMFWYRQDPGLGLRLIYFSYDVKMKEKGDIPEGYSVSREKKERFSLILESASTNQTSMYLCASSPAGGPVGSNQPQHFGDGTRLSIL.

Notes on this clonotype: A read error may account for a junction end that differs from germline. The V and J genes are TRBV20-1 and TRBJ2-7; D may correspond to TRBD1 or TRBD2 (5 bases each). The CDR3 covers 15 residues. Germline CDR1 reads DFQATT; CDR2 reads SNEGSKA (reference sequence). CDR3 protein: CSARDRGPGPYEQYF. The CDR3, as DNA: TGCAGTGCCAGAGATAGAGGACCGGGACCCTACGAGCAGTACTTC.

This rearrangement joins TRBV4-1 to TRBJ2-1; TRBD1 matches at 9 bases. There are 16 residues in the CDR3. J lost 7 bases, V lost 4 bases, and 11 bases had no gene match. Germline V gene lookup returns CDR1 MGHRA and CDR2 YSYEKL. The CDR3 DNA follows: TGCGCCAGCAGCCCCCTAACAGGGGGCCTTTTTAATGAGCAGTTCTTC. Translating it yields CASSPLTGGLFNEQFF.

This clonotype was seen a handful of times. The genes are TRBV30 and TRBJ1-4; 7 positions match TRBD1. CDR3 length equals 14 residues. J was trimmed by 5 bases and V by 2 bases; bases with no gene match: 5. Germline loops: CDR1 GTSNPN, CDR2 SVGIG (reference sequence). The CDR3 DNA reads as TGTGCCTGGAGTAGGACAGGCGGAAATGAAAAACTGTTTTTT. Translated, it gives CAWSRTGGNEKLFF.

The chain couples TRBV5-1 to TRBJ1-4, with D maybe TRBD1 (6 bases). This CDR3 has 14 amino acids. V was cut by 2 bases and J by 6 bases, with 11 bases left in between. CDR1 is SGHRS and CDR2 is YFSETQ in the germline V gene. The CDR3 DNA reads as TGCGCCAGCAGCTTAGGCCGACAGGATGAAAAACTGTTTTTT. It yields the protein CASSLGRQDEKLFF.

The rearrangement uses TRBV7-9 and TRBJ1-1, with D perhaps TRBD1 (6 bases). The germline V gene encodes CDR1 SEHNR and CDR2 FQNEAQ (reference sequence). V lost 2 bases and J 6 bases, leaving 16 bases between the germline ends. This CDR3 region has 15 residues. The CDR3 bases are TGTGCCAGCAGCTTAAGGGGCCCAGAGGGGGCTGAAGCTTTCTTT. Its translation: CASSLRGPEGAEAFF.

CDR3 region: CASSWGLIYEQYF. For the CDR3, the DNA is TGTGCCAGCAGTTGGGGGCTCATTTACGAGCAGTACTTC. This chain joins TRBV28 and TRBJ2-7; D perhaps matches TRBD1 (6 bases). Trimming pared 4 bases from V and 4 bases from J, leaving 11 bases between. The CDR3 loop spans 13 amino acids. From germline, CDR1 is MDHEN and CDR2 SYDVKM.

The chain joins TRBV6-2 or TRBV6-3 to TRBJ1-1, with D maybe TRBD1 (5 bases). V lost 2 bases and J 1 base, leaving 14 bases between the germline ends. Germline V gene data show CDR1 as MNHEY and CDR2 as SVGEGT. This CDR3 has 16 amino acids. Here the CDR3 DNA reads TGTGCCAGCAGTTACCCCCAGGGCAGGCGGAACACTGAAGCTTTCTTT. This encodes CASSYPQGRRNTEAFF.

The chain has TRBV20-1 and TRBJ2-2; D is undetermined. Per germline, CDR1 DFQATT and CDR2 SNEGSKA (reference sequence). V was cut by 0 bases and J by 5 bases, with 16 bases left in between. The CDR3 consists of 16 residues. CDR3: CSARDREASRTGELFF. In nucleotides, the CDR3 is TGCAGTGCTAGAGATAGAGAGGCGAGTCGGACCGGGGAGCTGTTTTTT.

The J gene is TRBJ1-1, the V gene TRBV5-1; no definite D call. CDR1 and CDR2 from the germline V gene are SGHRS and YFSETQ. V lost 1 base and J lost 5, with 12 bases in between. This CDR3 comprises 14 residues. The CDR3 nucleotides are TGCGCCAGCAGCTTGCAGTCTGTATCGACTGAAGCTTTCTTT. Protein: CASSLQSVSTEAFF.

This clonotype turned up a few times. The rearrangement links TRBV7-9 to TRBJ2-7; 10 positions agree with TRBD2. Germline-derived CDR1 and CDR2 are SEHNR and FQNEAQ (reference sequence). The CDR3 spans 16 residues. V was clipped by 5 bases and J by 4 bases; unmatched bases: 11. The CDR3 DNA is TGTGCCAGCAGCAACTACCCTAGCGGGAGTATGTACGAGCAGTACTTC. Residues: CASSNYPSGSMYEQYF.

The V and J genes are TRBV6-2 or TRBV6-3 and TRBJ2-2; tentative D call: TRBD1 (6 bases). Per germline, CDR1 MNHEY and CDR2 SVGEGT. V was clipped by 0 bases and J by 1 base, with 9 bases between them. The CDR3 has 16 residues. CDR3 coding DNA: TGTGCCAGCAGTTACTCGGGGACACAGAACACCGGGGAGCTGTTTTTT. Its protein product is CASSYSGTQNTGELFF.

The chain is built from TRBV12-3 or TRBV12-4 and TRBJ2-2; 11 bases line up with TRBD2. The ends lost 0 bases at V and 5 bases at J; junction bases unmatched: 5. The CDR3 has 17 amino acids. CDR3: CASSLALLAGVTGELFF. For the CDR3, the DNA is TGTGCCAGCAGTTTAGCGTTACTAGCGGGAGTTACCGGGGAGCTGTTTTTT.

This clonotype was picked up a small number of times. The chain combines TRBV4-1 with TRBJ2-4; the D is unclear. Deletions cut 0 bases from V and 5 bases from J, with 11 bases between. The CDR3 is 15 amino acids. Germline loops: CDR1 MGHRA, CDR2 YSYEKL. CDR3 nucleotide sequence: TGCGCCAGCAGCCAAGATCCTACACACCAAAACATTCAGTACTTC. This gives the protein CASSQDPTHQNIQYF.

This clonotype was counted between two and nine times. The gene calls are TRBV4-2 and TRBJ2-3; 13 bases match TRBD2. Germline CDR1 is LGHNA and CDR2 is YNFKEQ. The CDR3 is 16 amino acids. V lost 0 bases to trimming and J lost 10 bases; unmatched junction nucleotides: 7. The CDR3 region has the DNA TGTGCCAGCAGCCAAGATAAGCGGACTAGCGGGAGTGCGCAGTATTTT. This encodes CASSQDKRTSGSAQYF.

The rearrangement uses TRBV29-1 and TRBJ1-2; D is unclear. Deletions cut 4 bases from V and 3 bases from J, with 9 bases between. Looked up from germline, CDR1 is SQVTM and CDR2 is ANQGSEA. The CDR3 loop spans 12 amino acids. The CDR3 nucleotides are TGCAGCGTTGCTAGGTCGGACTATGGCTACACCTTC. Translation gives CSVARSDYGYTF.

Notes on this clonotype: At one end, the junction sequence differs from germline, possibly due to a read error. V usage is TRBV28 and J usage is TRBJ2-1; D perhaps matches TRBD2 (5 bases). The germline V gene encodes CDR1 MDHEN and CDR2 SYDVKM. This CDR3 is built from 12 residues. This chain's CDR3 is CASSLTASLTSF. The CDR3 nucleotides are TGTGCCAGCAGTTTAACGGCTAGCCTAACCTCTTTC.

For this clonotype: Its ends do not fully match the called genes, so a read error is possible. V usage is TRBV7-7 and J usage is TRBJ2-5; TRBD2 is a possible D gene (7 bases). CDR3 size: 15 residues. Germline assignment: CDR1 SSHAT and CDR2 FNYEAQ (reference sequence). CDR3 residues: CASSLDGGGRETQYF. As DNA, the CDR3 is TGTGCTAGCAGCTTAGATGGGGGGGGCCGAGAGACCCAGTACTTC.